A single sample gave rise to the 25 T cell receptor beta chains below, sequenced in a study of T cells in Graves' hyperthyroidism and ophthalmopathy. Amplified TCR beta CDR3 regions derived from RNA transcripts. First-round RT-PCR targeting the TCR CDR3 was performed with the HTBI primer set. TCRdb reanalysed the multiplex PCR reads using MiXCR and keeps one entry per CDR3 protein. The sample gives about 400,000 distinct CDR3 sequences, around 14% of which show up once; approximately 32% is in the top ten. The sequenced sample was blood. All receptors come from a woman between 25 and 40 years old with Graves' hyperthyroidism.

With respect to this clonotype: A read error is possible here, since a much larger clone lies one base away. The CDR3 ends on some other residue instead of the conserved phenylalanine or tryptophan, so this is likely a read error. This CDR3 is CASSQLPGPRGEQYL. The CDR3 region has the DNA TGTGCCAGCAGCCAACTACCAGGTCCCCGAGGCGAGCAGTACCTC. This sequence joins TRBV3-1 and TRBJ2-7; no definite D call. The CDR3 covers 15 residues. CDR1 is LGHDT and CDR2 is YNNKEL in the germline V gene (reference sequence). V was clipped by 2 bases and J by 6 bases, with 17 bases between them.

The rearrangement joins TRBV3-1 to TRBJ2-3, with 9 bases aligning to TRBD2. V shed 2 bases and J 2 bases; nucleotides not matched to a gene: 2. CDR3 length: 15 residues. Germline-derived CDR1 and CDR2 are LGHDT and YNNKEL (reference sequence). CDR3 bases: TGTGCCAGCAGCCAACGCGGGAGGGCCACAGATACGCAGTATTTT. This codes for CASSQRGRATDTQYF.

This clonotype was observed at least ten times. The CDR3 reads CASSPSGRGTGELFF. The DNA for the CDR3 is TGTGCCAGCAGCCCTAGCGGGAGAGGGACCGGGGAGCTGTTTTTT. The V gene is TRBV12-3 or TRBV12-4, the J gene TRBJ2-2, with 10 bases identical to TRBD2. The CDR3 consists of 15 residues. With V trimmed by 6 bases and J by 5 bases, 6 bases remained unmatched.

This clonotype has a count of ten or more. CDR3 DNA sequence: TGTGCCAGCAGGGCCCGTCGGGGTCACGAGCAGTACTTC. It codes for CASRARRGHEQYF. The rearrangement uses TRBV12-3 or TRBV12-4 and TRBJ2-7; tentative D call: TRBD2 (5 bases). The CDR3 has 13 residues. V lost 6 bases and J 5 bases, leaving 14 bases between the germline ends.

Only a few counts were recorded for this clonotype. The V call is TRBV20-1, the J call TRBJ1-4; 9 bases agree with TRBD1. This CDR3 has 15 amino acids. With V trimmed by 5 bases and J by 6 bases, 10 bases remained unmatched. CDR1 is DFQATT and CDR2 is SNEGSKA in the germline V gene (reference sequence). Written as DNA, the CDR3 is TGCAGTGCTTCACACCGGGACAGGGTTTATGAAAAACTGTTTTTT. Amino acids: CSASHRDRVYEKLFF.

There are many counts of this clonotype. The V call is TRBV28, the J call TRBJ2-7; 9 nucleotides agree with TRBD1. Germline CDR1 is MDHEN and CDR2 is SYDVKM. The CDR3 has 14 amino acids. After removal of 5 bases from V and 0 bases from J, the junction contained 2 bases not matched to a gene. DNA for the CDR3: TGTGCCAGCAGTCGGACAGGGGCCTCCTACGAGCAGTACTTC. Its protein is CASSRTGASYEQYF.

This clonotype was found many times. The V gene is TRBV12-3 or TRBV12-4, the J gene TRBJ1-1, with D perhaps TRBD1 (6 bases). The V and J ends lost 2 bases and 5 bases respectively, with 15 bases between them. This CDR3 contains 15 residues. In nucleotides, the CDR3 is TGTGCCAGCAGTTTACGGGGAGGGGGTTGGACTGAAGCTTTCTTT. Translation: CASSLRGGGWTEAFF.

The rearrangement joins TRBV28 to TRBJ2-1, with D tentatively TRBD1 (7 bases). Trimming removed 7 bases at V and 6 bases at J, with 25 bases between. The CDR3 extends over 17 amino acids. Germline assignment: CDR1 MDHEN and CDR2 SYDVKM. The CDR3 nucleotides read TGTGCCAGCACGCCCTCAGGGGGGCAGGCGAACCTCAATGAGCAGTTCTTC. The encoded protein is CASTPSGGQANLNEQFF.

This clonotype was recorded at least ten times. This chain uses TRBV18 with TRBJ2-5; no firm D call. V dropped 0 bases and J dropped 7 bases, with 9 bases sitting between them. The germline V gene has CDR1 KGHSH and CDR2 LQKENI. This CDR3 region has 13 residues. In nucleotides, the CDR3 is TGTGCCAGCTCACCACCAGGGAAAGGGACCCAGTACTTC. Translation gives CASSPPGKGTQYF.

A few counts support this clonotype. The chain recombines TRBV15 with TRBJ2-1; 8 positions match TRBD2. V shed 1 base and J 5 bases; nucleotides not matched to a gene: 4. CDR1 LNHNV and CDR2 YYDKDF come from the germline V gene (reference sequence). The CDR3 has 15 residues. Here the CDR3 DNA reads TGTGCCACCAGCAGAGCGGGAGGGCCGAACAATGAGCAGTTCTTC. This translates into CATSRAGGPNNEQFF.

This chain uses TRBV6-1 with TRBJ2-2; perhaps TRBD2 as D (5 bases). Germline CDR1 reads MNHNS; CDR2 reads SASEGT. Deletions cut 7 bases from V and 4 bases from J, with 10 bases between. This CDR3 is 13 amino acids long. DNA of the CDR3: TGTGCCAGCAACCCGGGAATCACCGGGGAGCTGTTTTTT. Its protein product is CASNPGITGELFF.

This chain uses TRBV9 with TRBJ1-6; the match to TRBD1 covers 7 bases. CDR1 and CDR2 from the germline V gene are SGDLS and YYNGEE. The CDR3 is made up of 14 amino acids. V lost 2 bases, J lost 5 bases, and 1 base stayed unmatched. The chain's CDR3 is CASSVQGDNSPLHF. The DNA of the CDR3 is TGTGCCAGCAGCGTGCAGGGGGATAATTCACCCCTCCACTTT.

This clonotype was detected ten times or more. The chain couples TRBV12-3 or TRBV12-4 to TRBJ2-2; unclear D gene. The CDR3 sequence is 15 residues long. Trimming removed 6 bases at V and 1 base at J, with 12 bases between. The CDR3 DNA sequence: TGTGCCAGCAGCCCTAGGGCACAGAACACCGGGGAGCTGTTTTTT. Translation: CASSPRAQNTGELFF.

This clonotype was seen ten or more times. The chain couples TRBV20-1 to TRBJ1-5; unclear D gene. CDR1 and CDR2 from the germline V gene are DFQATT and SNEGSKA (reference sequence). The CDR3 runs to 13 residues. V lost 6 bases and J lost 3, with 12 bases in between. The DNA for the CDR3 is TGCAGTGCGGCTATGGGCCTCAATCAGCCCCAGCATTTT. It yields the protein CSAAMGLNQPQHF.

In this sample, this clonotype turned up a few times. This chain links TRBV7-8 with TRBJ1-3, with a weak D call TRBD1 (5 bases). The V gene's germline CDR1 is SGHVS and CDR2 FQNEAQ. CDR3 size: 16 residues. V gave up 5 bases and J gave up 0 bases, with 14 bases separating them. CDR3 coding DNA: TGTGCCAGCAGCGCCCACAGGCTCCCCTCTGGAAACACCATATATTTT. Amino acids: CASSAHRLPSGNTIYF.

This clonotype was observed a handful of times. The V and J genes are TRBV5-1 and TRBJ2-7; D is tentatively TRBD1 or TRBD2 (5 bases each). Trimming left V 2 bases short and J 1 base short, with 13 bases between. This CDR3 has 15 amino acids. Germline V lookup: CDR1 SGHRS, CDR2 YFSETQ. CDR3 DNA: TGCGCCAGCAGCTTCGGGCAGGGACCGTCCTACGAGCAGTACTTC. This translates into CASSFGQGPSYEQYF.

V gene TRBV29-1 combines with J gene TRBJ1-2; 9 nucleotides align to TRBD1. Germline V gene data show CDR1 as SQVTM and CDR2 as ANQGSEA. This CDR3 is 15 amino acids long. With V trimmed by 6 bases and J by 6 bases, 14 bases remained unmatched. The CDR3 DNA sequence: TGCAGCGTGGGACAGGGTCTTCACCAAGGGGATGGCTACACCTTC. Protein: CSVGQGLHQGDGYTF. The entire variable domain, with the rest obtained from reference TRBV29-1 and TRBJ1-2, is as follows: SAVISQKPSRDICQRGTSLTIQCQVDSQVTMMFWYRQQPGQSLTLIATANQGSEATYESGFVIDKFPISRPNLTFSTLTVSNMSPEDSSIYLCSVGQGLHQGDGYTFGSGTRLTVV.

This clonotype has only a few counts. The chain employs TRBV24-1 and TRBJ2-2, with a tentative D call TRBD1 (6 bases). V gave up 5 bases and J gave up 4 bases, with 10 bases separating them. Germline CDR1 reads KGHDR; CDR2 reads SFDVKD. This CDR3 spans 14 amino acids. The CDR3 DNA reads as TGTGCCACCAGTGCCAGGACAGTCACCGGGGAGCTGTTTTTT. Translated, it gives CATSARTVTGELFF.

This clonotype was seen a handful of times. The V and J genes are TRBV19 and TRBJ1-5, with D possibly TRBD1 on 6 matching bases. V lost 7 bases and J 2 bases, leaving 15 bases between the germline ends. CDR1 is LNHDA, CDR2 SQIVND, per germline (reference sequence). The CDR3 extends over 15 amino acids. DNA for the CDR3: TGTGCCAGTACCAGGGGACTGTTAGGCAATCAGCCCCAGCATTTT. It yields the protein CASTRGLLGNQPQHF.

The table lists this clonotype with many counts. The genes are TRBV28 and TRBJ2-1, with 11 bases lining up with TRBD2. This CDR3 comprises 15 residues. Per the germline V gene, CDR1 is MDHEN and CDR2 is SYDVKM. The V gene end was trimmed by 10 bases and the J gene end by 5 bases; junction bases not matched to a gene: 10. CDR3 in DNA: TGTGCCACCCGCCTCTTAGCGGGAGGGAACAATGAGCAGTTCTTC. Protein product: CATRLLAGGNNEQFF.

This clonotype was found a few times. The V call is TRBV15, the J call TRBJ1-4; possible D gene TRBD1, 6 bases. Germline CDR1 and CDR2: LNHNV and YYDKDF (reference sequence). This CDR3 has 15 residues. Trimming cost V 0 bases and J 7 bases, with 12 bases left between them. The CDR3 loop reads CATSRDVGGTEKLFF. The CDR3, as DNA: TGTGCCACCAGCAGAGATGTGGGGGGCACTGAAAAACTGTTTTTT.

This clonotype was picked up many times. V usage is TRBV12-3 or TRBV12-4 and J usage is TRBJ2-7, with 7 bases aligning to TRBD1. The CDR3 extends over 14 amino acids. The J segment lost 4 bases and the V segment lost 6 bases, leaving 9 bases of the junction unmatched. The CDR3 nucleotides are TGTGCCAGCAGGGAGACAGGGCCCGCATACGAGCAGTACTTC. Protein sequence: CASRETGPAYEQYF.

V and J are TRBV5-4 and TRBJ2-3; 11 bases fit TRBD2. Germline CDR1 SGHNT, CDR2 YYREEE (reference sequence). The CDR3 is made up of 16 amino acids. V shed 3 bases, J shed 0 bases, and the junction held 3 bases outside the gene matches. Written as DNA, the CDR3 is TGTGCCAGCAGCTCTCGACTAGCGGGAAGCACAGATACGCAGTATTTT. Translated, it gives CASSSRLAGSTDTQYF.

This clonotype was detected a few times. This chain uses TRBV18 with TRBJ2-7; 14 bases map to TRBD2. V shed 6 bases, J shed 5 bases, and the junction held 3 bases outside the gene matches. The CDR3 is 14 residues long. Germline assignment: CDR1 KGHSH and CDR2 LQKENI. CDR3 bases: TGTGCCAGCTCCGGGACTAGCGGGAGAAACGAGCAGTACTTC. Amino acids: CASSGTSGRNEQYF.

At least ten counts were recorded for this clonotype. In DNA, the CDR3 is TGTGCCAGCAGCGGGACAGGCCTCACTGAAGCTTTCTTT. Its translation is CASSGTGLTEAFF. The chain carries TRBV2 and TRBJ1-1, with 8 bases aligning to TRBD1. The germline V gene has CDR1 SNHLY and CDR2 FYNNEI. V lost 6 bases, J lost 4 bases, and 4 bases stayed unmatched. This CDR3 is 13 amino acids long.